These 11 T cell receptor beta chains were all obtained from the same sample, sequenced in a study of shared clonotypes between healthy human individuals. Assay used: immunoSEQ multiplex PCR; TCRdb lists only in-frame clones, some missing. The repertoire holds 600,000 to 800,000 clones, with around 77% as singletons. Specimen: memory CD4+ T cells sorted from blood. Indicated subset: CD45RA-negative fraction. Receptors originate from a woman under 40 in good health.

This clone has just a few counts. CDR3 nucleotides: TGCAGCGTTGTAGCGGTTGGGTTGGGGCAGTATTTT. Protein: CSVVAVGLGQYF. This chain links TRBV29-1 with TRBJ2-3, with D possibly TRBD2 on 6 matching bases. Per germline, CDR1 SQVTM and CDR2 ANQGSEA. The CDR3 consists of 12 residues. V was shortened by 4 bases and J by 11 bases, with 16 bases between the two germline ends.

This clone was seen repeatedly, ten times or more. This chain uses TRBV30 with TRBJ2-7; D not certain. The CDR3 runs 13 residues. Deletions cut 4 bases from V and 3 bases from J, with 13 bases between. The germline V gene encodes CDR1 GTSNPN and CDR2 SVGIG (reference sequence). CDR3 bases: TGTGCCTGGACAGGCCAATTTCTCTACGAGCAGTACTTC. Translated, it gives CAWTGQFLYEQYF.

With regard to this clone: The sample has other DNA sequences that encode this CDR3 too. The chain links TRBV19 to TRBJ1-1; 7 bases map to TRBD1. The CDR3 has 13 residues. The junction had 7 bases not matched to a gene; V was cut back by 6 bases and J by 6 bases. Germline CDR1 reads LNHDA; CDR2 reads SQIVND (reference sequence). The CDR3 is CASREQGDAEAFF. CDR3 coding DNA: TGTGCCAGTAGGGAGCAGGGGGATGCTGAAGCTTTCTTT.

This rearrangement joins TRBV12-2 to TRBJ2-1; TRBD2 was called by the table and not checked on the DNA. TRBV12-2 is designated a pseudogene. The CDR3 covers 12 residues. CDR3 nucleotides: TGTGCAAGTCGCTGGAGAGGTCGTGAGCAGTTCTTC. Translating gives CASRWRGREQFF.

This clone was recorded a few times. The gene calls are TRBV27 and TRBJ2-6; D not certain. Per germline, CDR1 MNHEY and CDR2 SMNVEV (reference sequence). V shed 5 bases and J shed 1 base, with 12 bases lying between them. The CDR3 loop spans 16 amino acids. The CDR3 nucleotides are TGTGCCAGCAGTGCGTTGGCCCCTTCTGGGGCCAACGTCCTGACTTTC. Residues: CASSALAPSGANVLTF.

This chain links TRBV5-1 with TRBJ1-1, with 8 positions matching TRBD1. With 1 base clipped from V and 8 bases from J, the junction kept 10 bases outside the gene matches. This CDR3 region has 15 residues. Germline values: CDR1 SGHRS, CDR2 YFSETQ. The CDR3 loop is CASSLNRGEGSEAFF. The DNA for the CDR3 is TGCGCCAGCAGCTTGAACAGGGGGGAAGGTAGCGAAGCTTTCTTT.

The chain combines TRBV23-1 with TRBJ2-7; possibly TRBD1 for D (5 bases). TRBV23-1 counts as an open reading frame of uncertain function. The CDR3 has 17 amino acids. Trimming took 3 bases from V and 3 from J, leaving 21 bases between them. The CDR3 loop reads CASSHGVGPRDGYEQYF. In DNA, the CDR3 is TGCGCCAGCAGTCACGGCGTGGGGCCTCGTGATGGCTACGAGCAGTACTTC.

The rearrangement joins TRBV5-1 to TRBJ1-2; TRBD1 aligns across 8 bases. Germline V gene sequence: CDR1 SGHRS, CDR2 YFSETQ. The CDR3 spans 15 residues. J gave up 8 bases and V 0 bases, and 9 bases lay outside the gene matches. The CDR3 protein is CASSLGGTGGGGYTF. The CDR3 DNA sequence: TGCGCCAGCAGCTTGGGTGGGACAGGAGGCGGAGGCTACACCTTC.

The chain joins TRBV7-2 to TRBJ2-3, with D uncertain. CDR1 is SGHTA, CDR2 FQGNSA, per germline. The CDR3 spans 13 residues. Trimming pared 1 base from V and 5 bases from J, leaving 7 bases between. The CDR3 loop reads CASSLDQRDTQYF. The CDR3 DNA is TGTGCCAGCAGCTTAGACCAGAGAGATACGCAGTATTTT.

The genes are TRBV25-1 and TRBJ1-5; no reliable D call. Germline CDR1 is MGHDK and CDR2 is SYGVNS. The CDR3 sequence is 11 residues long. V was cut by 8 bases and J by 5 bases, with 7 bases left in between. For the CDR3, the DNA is TGTGCCAGCTTCTTTCATCAGCCCCAGCATTTT. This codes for CASFFHQPQHF.

CDR3 protein: CASSNYRDTQYF. CDR3 coding DNA: TGTGCCAGCAGCAACTACCGGGATACGCAGTATTTT. This chain connects TRBV6-5 to TRBJ2-3; D is undetermined. The germline V gene has CDR1 MNHEY and CDR2 SVGAGI. Trimming removed 6 bases from V and 6 bases from J, with 10 bases in between. The CDR3 covers 12 residues.